This T cell receptor beta chain was profiled in a study of low-dose radiotherapy and immunotherapy resistance in tumors. Study background: In Cohort 2, 1 Gy per fraction was delivered every two weeks, for a total of 13 Gy over 26 weeks. Patients were treated with intravenous nivolumab at 240 mg every two weeks and were also dosed with ipilimumab at 1 mg/kg every six weeks.

The donors' regimen was nivolumab, ipilimumab, aspirin, low-dose cyclophosphamide and low-dose radiotherapy. Tumors of eligible patients were advanced, solid and lacking tumor-infiltrating lymphocytes. Primers used for first-strand cDNA, a TRAV- and TRBV-specific set, covered both alpha and beta chains. The authors ran 20 PCR cycles to amplify TCRs with a constant-region primer and V-primer adapter. MiXCR, applied by TCRdb to the reads, yields one record per CDR3 protein. The sample lists about 5,600 distinct CDR3 sequences; approximately 80% were seen once. This clonotype showed up just once. The CDR3 extends over 13 amino acids. V lost 2 bases and J 3 bases, leaving 7 bases between the germline ends.

J is TRBJ1-1 and V is TRBV12-3 or TRBV12-4, with D unclear. This TCR was recovered from a human donor with advanced metastatic prostate, ovarian, gallbladder or colorectal cancer (not recorded which). This table probably holds off-target reads from a library built for another chain. The CDR3 spells CASSLNGDTEAFF. CDR3 DNA sequence: TGTGCCAGCAGTTTAAACGGGGACACTGAAGCTTTCTTT.